This TCR beta chain was sequenced in a study of cytomegalovirus exposure and HLA in healthy donors. General study results and limits: Three chains linked to CMV were shown in vitro to be specific for CMV antigens.

This clone occurred a few times. As yet, its antigen is unknown. The PCR used 60 Vbeta and 13 Jbeta primers. Sequencing used immunoSEQ multiplex PCR; TCRdb keeps in-frame clones, though not all of them. The sample includes approximately 130,000 clones, roughly 80% of them seen just once. CDR3 length equals 13 residues. Per germline, CDR1 LGHNA and CDR2 YSLEER. Between the trimmed V and J ends, which lost 3 bases and 1 base, there was a span of 6 bases. This sequence joins TRBV4-3 and TRBJ1-1, with D possibly matching TRBD1 (5 bases). This TCR was recovered from a girl aged 2-10 years in good health and CMV-seronegative. Source material: PBMCs. CDR3 sequence: CASSQGGNTEAFF. Written as DNA, the CDR3 is TGCGCCAGCAGCCAGGGGGGGAACACTGAAGCTTTCTTT.